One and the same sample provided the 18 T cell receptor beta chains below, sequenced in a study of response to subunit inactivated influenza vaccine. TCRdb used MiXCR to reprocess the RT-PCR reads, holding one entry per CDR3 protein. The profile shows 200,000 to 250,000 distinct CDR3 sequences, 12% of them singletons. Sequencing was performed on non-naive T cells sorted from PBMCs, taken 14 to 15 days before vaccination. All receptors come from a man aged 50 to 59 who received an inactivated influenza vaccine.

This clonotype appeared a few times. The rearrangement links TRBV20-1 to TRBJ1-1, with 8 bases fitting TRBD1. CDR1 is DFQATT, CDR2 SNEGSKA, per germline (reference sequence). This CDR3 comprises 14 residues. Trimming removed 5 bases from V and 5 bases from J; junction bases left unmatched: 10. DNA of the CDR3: TGCAGTGCTCTTATCGGACAGGGACGTACTGAAGCTTTCTTT. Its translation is CSALIGQGRTEAFF.

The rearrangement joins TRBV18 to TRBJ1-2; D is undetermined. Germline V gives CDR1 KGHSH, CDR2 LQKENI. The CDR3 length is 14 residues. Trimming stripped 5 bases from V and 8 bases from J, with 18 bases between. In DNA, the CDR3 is TGTGCCAGCTCATTAACGAGCAGCCCGGCGGGCTACACCTTC. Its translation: CASSLTSSPAGYTF.

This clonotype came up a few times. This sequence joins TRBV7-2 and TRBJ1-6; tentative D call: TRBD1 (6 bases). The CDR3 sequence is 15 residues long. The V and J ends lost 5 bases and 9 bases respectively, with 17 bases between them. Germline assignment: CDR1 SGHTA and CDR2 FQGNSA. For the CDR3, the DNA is TGTGCCAGCAGCAAACAGGGACCCCGAAGTTCACCCCTCCACTTT. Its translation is CASSKQGPRSSPLHF. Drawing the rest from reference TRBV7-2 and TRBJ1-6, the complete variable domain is GAGVSQSPSNKVTEKGKDVELRCDPISGHTALYWYRQSLGQGLEFLIYFQGNSAPDKSGLPSDRFSAERTGGSVSTLTIQRTQQEDSAVYLCASSKQGPRSSPLHFGNGTRLTVT.

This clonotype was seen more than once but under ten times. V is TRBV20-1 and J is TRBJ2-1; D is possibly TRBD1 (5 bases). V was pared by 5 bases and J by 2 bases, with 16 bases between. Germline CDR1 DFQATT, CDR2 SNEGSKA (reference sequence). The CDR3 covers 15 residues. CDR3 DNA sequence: TGCAGTGCTCCCGGCTTGCAGGGCACCTACAATGAGCAGTTCTTC. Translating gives CSAPGLQGTYNEQFF.

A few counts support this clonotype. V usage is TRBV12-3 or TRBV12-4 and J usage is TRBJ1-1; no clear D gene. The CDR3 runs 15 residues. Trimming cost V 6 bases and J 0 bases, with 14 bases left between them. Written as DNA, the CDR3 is TGTGCCAGCAGAACCGGCGGGGTTCTGAACACTGAAGCTTTCTTT. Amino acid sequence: CASRTGGVLNTEAFF.

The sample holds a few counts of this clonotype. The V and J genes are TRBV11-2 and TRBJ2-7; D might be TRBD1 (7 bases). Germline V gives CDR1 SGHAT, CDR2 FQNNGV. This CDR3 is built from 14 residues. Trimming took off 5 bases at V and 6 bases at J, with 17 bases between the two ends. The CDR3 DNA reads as TGTGCCAGCAGCGTCGGGAGACAGGGAGGCGAGCAGTACTTC. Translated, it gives CASSVGRQGGEQYF. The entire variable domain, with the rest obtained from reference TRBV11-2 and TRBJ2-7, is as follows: EAGVAQSPRYKIIEKRQSVAFWCNPISGHATLYWYQQILGQGPKLLIQFQNNGVVDDSQLPKDRFSAERLKGVDSTLKIQPAKLEDSAVYLCASSVGRQGGEQYFGPGTRLTVT.

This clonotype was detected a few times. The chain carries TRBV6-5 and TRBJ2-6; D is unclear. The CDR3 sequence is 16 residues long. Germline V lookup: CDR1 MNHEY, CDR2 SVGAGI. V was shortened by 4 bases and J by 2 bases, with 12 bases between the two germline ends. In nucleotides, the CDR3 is TGTGCCAGCAGTTCTCGTTTGGGGACTGGGGCCAACGTCCTGACTTTC. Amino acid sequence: CASSSRLGTGANVLTF.

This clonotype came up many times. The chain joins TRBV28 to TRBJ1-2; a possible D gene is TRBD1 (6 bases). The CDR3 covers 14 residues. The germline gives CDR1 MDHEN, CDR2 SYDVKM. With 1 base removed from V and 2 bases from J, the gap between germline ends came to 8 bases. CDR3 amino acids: CASSLSDRNYGYTF. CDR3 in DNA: TGTGCCAGCAGTTTATCTGACAGGAACTATGGCTACACCTTC.

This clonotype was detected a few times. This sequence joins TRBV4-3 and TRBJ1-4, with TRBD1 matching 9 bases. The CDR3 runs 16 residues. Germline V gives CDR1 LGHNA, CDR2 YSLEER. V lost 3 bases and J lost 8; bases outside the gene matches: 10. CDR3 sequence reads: CASSHSTGGAPEKLFF. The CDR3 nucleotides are TGCGCCAGCAGCCATTCCACAGGGGGCGCTCCGGAAAAACTGTTTTTT.

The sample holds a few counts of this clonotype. This chain's CDR3 is CASSFPGRRNTIYF. CDR3 in DNA: TGTGCCAGCAGCTTTCCGGGACGGCGGAACACCATATATTTT. This chain connects TRBV7-2 to TRBJ1-3; TRBD1 might be the D (5 bases). Germline CDR1 reads SGHTA; CDR2 reads FQGNSA. The V and J ends lost 3 bases and 7 bases respectively, with 13 bases between them. The CDR3 sequence is 14 residues long.

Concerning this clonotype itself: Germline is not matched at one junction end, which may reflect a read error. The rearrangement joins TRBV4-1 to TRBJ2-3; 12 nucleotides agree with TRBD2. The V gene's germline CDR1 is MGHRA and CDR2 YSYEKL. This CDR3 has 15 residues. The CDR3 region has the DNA TGCGCCAGCAGCCTTACTAGCGGGAGGCCAGATACGCAGTCTTTT. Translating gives CASSLTSGRPDTQSF.

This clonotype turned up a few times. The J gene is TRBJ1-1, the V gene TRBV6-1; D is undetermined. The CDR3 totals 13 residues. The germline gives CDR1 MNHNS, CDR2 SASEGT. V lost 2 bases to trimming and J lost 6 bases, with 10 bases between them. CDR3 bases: TGTGCCAGCAGTGAAAGGAGTTTTGCTGAAGCTTTCTTT. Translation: CASSERSFAEAFF.

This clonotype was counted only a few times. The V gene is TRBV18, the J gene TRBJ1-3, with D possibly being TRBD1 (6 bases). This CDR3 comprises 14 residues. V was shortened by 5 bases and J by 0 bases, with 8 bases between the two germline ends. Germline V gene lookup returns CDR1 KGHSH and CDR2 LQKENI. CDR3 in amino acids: CASSGTNSGNTIYF. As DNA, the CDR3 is TGTGCCAGCTCAGGGACAAACTCTGGAAACACCATATATTTT.

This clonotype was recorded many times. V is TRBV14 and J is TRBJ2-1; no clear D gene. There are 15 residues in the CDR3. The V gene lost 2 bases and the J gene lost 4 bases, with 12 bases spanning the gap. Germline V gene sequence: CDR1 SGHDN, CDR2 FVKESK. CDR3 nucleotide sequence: TGTGCCAGCAGCCAAAATCGTCTTAGGTACAATGAGCAGTTCTTC. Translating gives CASSQNRLRYNEQFF.

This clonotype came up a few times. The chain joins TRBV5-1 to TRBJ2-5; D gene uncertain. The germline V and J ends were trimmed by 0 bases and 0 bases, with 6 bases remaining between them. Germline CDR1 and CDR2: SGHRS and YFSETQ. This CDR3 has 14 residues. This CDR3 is CASSLDTYQETQYF. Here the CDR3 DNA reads TGCGCCAGCAGCTTGGACACTTACCAAGAGACCCAGTACTTC.

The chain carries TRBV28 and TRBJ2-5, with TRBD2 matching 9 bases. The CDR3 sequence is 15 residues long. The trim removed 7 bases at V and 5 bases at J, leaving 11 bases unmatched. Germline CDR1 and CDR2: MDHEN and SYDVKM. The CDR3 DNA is TGTGCCAGCACCTCTGCCGGGACTAGCTGGGAGACCCAGTACTTC. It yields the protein CASTSAGTSWETQYF.

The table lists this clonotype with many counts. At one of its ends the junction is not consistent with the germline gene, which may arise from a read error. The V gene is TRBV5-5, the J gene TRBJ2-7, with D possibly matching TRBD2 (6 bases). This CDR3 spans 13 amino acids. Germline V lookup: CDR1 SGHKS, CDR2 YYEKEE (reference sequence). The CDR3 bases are TGTGCCAGCGGCTTGGAGGGGTGGGGCGAGCAGTACTTC. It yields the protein CASGLEGWGEQYF.

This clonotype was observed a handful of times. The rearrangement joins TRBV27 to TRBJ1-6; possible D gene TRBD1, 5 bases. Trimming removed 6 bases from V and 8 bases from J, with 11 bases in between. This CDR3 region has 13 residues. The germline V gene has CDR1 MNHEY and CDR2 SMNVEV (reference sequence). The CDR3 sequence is CASSRKGYSPLHF. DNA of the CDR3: TGTGCCAGCAGCAGAAAGGGGTATTCACCCCTCCACTTT.